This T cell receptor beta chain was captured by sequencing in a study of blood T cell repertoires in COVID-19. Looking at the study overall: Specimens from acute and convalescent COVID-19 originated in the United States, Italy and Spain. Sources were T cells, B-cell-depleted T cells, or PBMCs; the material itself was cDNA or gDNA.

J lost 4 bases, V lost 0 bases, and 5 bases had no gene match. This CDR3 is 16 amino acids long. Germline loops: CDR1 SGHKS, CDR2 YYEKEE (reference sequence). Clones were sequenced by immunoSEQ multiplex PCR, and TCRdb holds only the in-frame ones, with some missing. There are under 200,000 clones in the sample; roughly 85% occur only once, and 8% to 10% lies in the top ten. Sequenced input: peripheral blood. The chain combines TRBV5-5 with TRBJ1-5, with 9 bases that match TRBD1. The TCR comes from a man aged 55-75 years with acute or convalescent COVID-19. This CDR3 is CASSLDGGTGNQPQHF. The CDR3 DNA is TGTGCCAGCAGCTTGGACGGGGGGACAGGGAATCAGCCCCAGCATTTT.